Each of the 29 T cell receptor beta chains below was sequenced from the same sample in a study of blood T cell repertoires in COVID-19. Assay: immunoSEQ multiplex PCR; the TCRdb copy retains only in-frame clones and omits some. The sample includes approximately 150,000 clones, 80% to 85% of them seen just once. Sequenced input: PBMCs or T cells enriched from blood (not recorded which). The source is a man in his 70s who had been exposed to COVID-19.

V gene TRBV5-3 combines with J gene TRBJ1-6; D gene unclear. TRBV5-3 is placed among ORFs of uncertain function. There are 16 residues in the CDR3. V lost 1 base and J 4 bases, leaving 12 bases between the germline ends. CDR3 DNA: TGTGCCAGAAGCTTGTACACAGCCGTTTATAATTCACCCCTCCACTTT. It is translated as CARSLYTAVYNSPLHF.

In this sample, this clone turned up once. The chain has TRBV2 and TRBJ1-5; 8 positions agree with TRBD1. CDR3 size: 15 residues. V shed 3 bases and J 4 bases; nucleotides not matched to a gene: 5. Germline V lookup: CDR1 SNHLY, CDR2 FYNNEI. CDR3 sequence: CASSDTTGVNQPQHF. The CDR3 DNA reads as TGTGCCAGCAGTGATACGACAGGGGTTAATCAGCCCCAGCATTTT.

V and J are TRBV3-1 (or the pseudogene TRBV3-2) and TRBJ1-2; TRBD1 might be the D (5 bases). The germline V gene encodes CDR1 LGHDT and CDR2 YNNKEL (reference sequence). Trimming cost V 4 bases and J 7 bases, with 10 bases left between them. The CDR3 has 12 residues. CDR3 bases: TGTGCCAGCAGCCGGGCAGGGTCTGGCTACACCTTC. This encodes CASSRAGSGYTF.

This rearrangement joins TRBV18 to TRBJ1-3; unclear D gene. CDR3 length: 15 residues. V was cut by 0 bases and J by 2 bases, with 8 bases left in between. CDR1 is KGHSH and CDR2 is LQKENI in the germline V gene. The CDR3 is CASSPPSVPGNTIYF. In nucleotides, the CDR3 is TGTGCCAGCTCACCACCTTCTGTTCCTGGAAACACCATATATTTT.

The V gene is TRBV7-7, the J gene TRBJ2-2, with no clear D. Trimming shortened V by 2 bases and J by 1 base, and 11 bases separated the two germline ends. The CDR3 is made up of 16 amino acids. Germline-derived CDR1 and CDR2 are SSHAT and FNYEAQ (reference sequence). CDR3 in DNA: TGTGCCAGCAGCTTATCACGGGTAGAGAACACCGGGGAGCTGTTTTTT. Amino acid sequence: CASSLSRVENTGELFF.

V gene TRBV5-6 combines with J gene TRBJ1-4; D perhaps matches TRBD1 (6 bases). Germline lookup yields CDR1 SGHDT and CDR2 YYEEEE. Trimming removed 4 bases at V and 8 bases at J, with 15 bases between. The CDR3 is 14 amino acids. The CDR3 nucleotides are TGTGCCAGCAGCACAGGGTTACTCGGGGAAAAACTGTTTTTT. Amino acid sequence: CASSTGLLGEKLFF.

The gene calls are TRBV2 and TRBJ2-5, with 7 bases aligning to TRBD2. V lost 4 bases and J lost 4; bases outside the gene matches: 3. From germline, CDR1 is SNHLY and CDR2 FYNNEI. CDR3 length: 13 amino acids. This chain's CDR3 is CASSGDYIETQYF. The CDR3 DNA follows: TGTGCCAGCAGTGGGGACTACATAGAGACCCAGTACTTC.

This chain links TRBV28 with TRBJ2-2, with 7 positions matching TRBD2. CDR1 and CDR2 from the germline V gene are MDHEN and SYDVKM. This CDR3 is 15 amino acids long. Trimming at V came to 2 bases and at J to 4 bases, leaving 4 bases not matched to a gene. CDR3 coding DNA: TGTGCCAGCAGTTTACTGGCTAGCGGCACCGGGGAGCTGTTTTTT. Protein sequence: CASSLLASGTGELFF.

This rearrangement joins TRBV15 to TRBJ1-5; D is unresolved. The CDR3 covers 14 residues. Between the trimmed V and J ends, which lost 0 bases and 7 bases, there was a span of 10 bases. Germline CDR1 LNHNV, CDR2 YYDKDF (reference sequence). CDR3 DNA sequence: TGTGCCACCAGCAGAGATCCGGGGAACCAGCCCCAGCATTTT. It codes for CATSRDPGNQPQHF.

The chain carries TRBV6-1 and TRBJ2-6, with TRBD1 identical over 8 bases. The CDR3 covers 17 residues. The V gene's germline CDR1 is MNHNS and CDR2 SASEGT. Germline trimming cut 6 bases from V and 0 bases from J; bases unmatched to any gene: 7. This chain's CDR3 is CASRERTGLSGANVLTF. CDR3 nucleotides: TGTGCCAGCAGGGAAAGGACAGGGCTCTCTGGGGCCAACGTCCTGACTTTC.

The chain has TRBV4-1 and TRBJ2-7; TRBD1 aligns across 8 bases. CDR3 length equals 18 residues. With V trimmed by 3 bases and J by 3 bases, 16 bases remained unmatched. The germline V gene encodes CDR1 MGHRA and CDR2 YSYEKL. This chain's CDR3 is CASSHPSWTGSVDYEQYF. CDR3 sequence (DNA): TGCGCCAGCAGCCATCCCTCTTGGACAGGGAGTGTAGACTACGAGCAGTACTTC.

J is TRBJ2-7 and V is TRBV27; D not certain. Germline CDR1 is MNHEY and CDR2 is SMNVEV (reference sequence). Trimming took off 3 bases at V and 2 bases at J, with 8 bases between the two ends. The CDR3 consists of 13 residues. The CDR3 DNA reads TGTGCCAGCAGTTTTGATGGGCCCTACGAGCAGTACTTC. It is translated as CASSFDGPYEQYF.

About this clone itself: Other DNA sequences in this specimen translate into the identical CDR3. This chain links TRBV6-2 or TRBV6-3 with TRBJ2-2; no firm D call. CDR1 and CDR2 (germline): MNHEY, SVGEGT. Trimming stripped 5 bases from V and 1 base from J, with 8 bases between. The length of the CDR3 is 14 residues. CDR3 sequence: CASSRSGNTGELFF. The CDR3, as DNA: TGTGCCAGCAGTAGATCGGGGAACACCGGGGAGCTGTTTTTT.

DNA of the CDR3: TGTGCCAGCAGCCTGTCTAGCGGGAGCTACTCTTATGAGCAGTTCTTC. Amino acid sequence: CASSLSSGSYSYEQFF. The chain has TRBV7-2 and TRBJ2-1, with 10 bases lining up with TRBD2. V was pared by 5 bases and J by 8 bases, with 12 bases of the junction left unmatched. This CDR3 spans 16 amino acids. The germline V gene encodes CDR1 SGHTA and CDR2 FQGNSA.

This sequence joins TRBV19 and TRBJ2-1, with D possibly being TRBD2 (5 bases). V shed 8 bases and J shed 0 bases, with 11 bases lying between them. Per germline, CDR1 LNHDA and CDR2 SQIVND (reference sequence). The CDR3 is 14 amino acids. The CDR3 is CASGERSSYNEQFF. CDR3 in DNA: TGTGCCAGTGGGGAGAGAAGCTCCTACAATGAGCAGTTCTTC.

The chain uses TRBV6-5 and TRBJ2-2, with D perhaps matching TRBD1 (5 bases). Germline V gene lookup returns CDR1 MNHEY and CDR2 SVGAGI. The V gene lost 8 bases and the J gene lost 6 bases, with 13 bases spanning the gap. The CDR3 runs 13 residues. The DNA of the CDR3 is TGTGCCAGCGCCAGGACACCTCCCGGGGAGCTGTTTTTT. Translated: CASARTPPGELFF.

The chain links TRBV27 to TRBJ2-7; 8 bases map to TRBD1. The V gene end was trimmed by 3 bases and the J gene end by 0 bases; junction bases not matched to a gene: 10. Germline V lookup: CDR1 MNHEY, CDR2 SMNVEV (reference sequence). The CDR3 is made up of 17 amino acids. This CDR3 reads CASSFIGTGATSYEQYF. The CDR3, as DNA: TGTGCCAGCAGTTTTATAGGGACAGGAGCCACCTCCTACGAGCAGTACTTC.

The chain employs TRBV5-1 and TRBJ2-5; 9 bases fit TRBD1. CDR3 length equals 15 residues. J gave up 5 bases and V 4 bases, and 9 bases lay outside the gene matches. Per germline, CDR1 SGHRS and CDR2 YFSETQ. The CDR3 coding sequence is TGCGCCAGCAGCCAAAACCGGGACAGGGTGGAGACCCAGTACTTC. Translated, it gives CASSQNRDRVETQYF.

This chain joins TRBV11-2 and TRBJ2-7, with D possibly matching TRBD2 (5 bases). The germline gives CDR1 SGHAT, CDR2 FQNNGV. V lost 5 bases and J 3 bases, leaving 17 bases between the germline ends. CDR3 length: 15 residues. Here the CDR3 reads CASSHPGKSYYEQYF. The DNA of the CDR3 is TGTGCCAGCAGCCACCCCGGGAAATCCTACTACGAGCAGTACTTC.

This clone was counted a single time. The CDR3 sequence: CASRGQGTYGYTF. The DNA for the CDR3 is TGTGCCAGCAGAGGACAGGGAACTTATGGCTACACCTTC. The V and J genes are TRBV2 and TRBJ1-2; 8 positions match TRBD1. The CDR3 contains 13 residues. The germline gives CDR1 SNHLY, CDR2 FYNNEI. Trimming cost V 6 bases and J 5 bases; bases outside gene matches: 5.

This CDR3 reads CASRILGGRNSPLHF. The DNA for the CDR3 is TGTGCCAGCAGGATTCTAGGTGGGAGGAACTCACCCCTCCACTTT. The chain links TRBV6-5 to TRBJ1-6; the D is unclear. CDR3 length equals 15 residues. The germline CDR1 and CDR2 sequences are MNHEY and SVGAGI. The germline V and J ends were trimmed by 6 bases and 10 bases, with 19 bases remaining between them.

In this sample, this clone turned up once. V usage is TRBV4-3 and J usage is TRBJ2-5; the match to TRBD2 covers 8 bases. CDR1 is LGHNA, CDR2 YSLEER, per germline. The CDR3 is 16 residues long. With 0 bases clipped from V and 4 bases from J, the junction kept 7 bases outside the gene matches. The CDR3 region is CASSQDRLAGRETQYF. The CDR3 bases are TGCGCCAGCAGCCAAGATCGGTTAGCGGGGAGAGAGACCCAGTACTTC.

CDR3 bases: TGTGCCAGCAGCCCCCTGTTTATCGAGGGCAATCAGCCCCAGCATTTT. Encoded protein: CASSPLFIEGNQPQHF. This chain joins TRBV6-2 or TRBV6-3 and TRBJ1-5; D remains ambiguous. There are 16 residues in the CDR3. The V end lost 6 bases, the J end lost 2 bases, and 17 bases lay between the germline ends. Germline lookup yields CDR1 MNHEY and CDR2 SVGEGT.

V usage is TRBV7-2 and J usage is TRBJ2-7; D is unclear. The CDR3 is 13 amino acids. Germline lookup yields CDR1 SGHTA and CDR2 FQGNSA. Trimming stripped 5 bases from V and 5 bases from J, with 13 bases between. Here the CDR3 reads CASSTTDRNEQYF. For the CDR3, the DNA is TGTGCCAGCAGCACTACGGATAGAAACGAGCAGTACTTC.

The chain links TRBV2 to TRBJ1-6; no reliable D call. Trimming shortened V by 4 bases and J by 8 bases, and 12 bases separated the two germline ends. CDR3 length: 14 amino acids. Germline V CDR1 and CDR2: SNHLY, FYNNEI. The CDR3 loop reads CASSVAQTYSPLHF. The CDR3 DNA is TGTGCCAGCAGTGTGGCCCAGACTTATTCACCCCTCCACTTT.

The rearrangement links TRBV6-5 to TRBJ1-1, with a possible D match to TRBD1 (5 bases). V gave up 6 bases and J gave up 5 bases, with 16 bases separating them. The CDR3 has 14 residues. The germline gives CDR1 MNHEY, CDR2 SVGAGI. In DNA, the CDR3 is TGTGCCAGCAGGCCTCAGGGAAGGGTAACTGAAGCTTTCTTT. Its translation: CASRPQGRVTEAFF.

This chain uses TRBV7-9 with TRBJ1-1; D perhaps matches TRBD1 (6 bases). The length of the CDR3 is 13 residues. V shed 1 base and J shed 4 bases, with 7 bases lying between them. CDR1 is SEHNR and CDR2 is FQNEAQ in the germline V gene (reference sequence). This CDR3 reads CASSLEGGTEAFF. The CDR3 DNA reads as TGTGCCAGCAGCTTAGAAGGGGGCACTGAAGCTTTCTTT.

The chain uses TRBV7-2 and TRBJ1-2, with D perhaps matching TRBD1 (5 bases). The germline V and J ends were trimmed by 1 base and 1 base, with 7 bases remaining between them. The CDR3 is 14 residues long. CDR1 and CDR2 from the germline V gene are SGHTA and FQGNSA. CDR3 bases: TGTGCCAGCAGCTTAGAGGGGTTTAACTATGGCTACACCTTC. Translation gives CASSLEGFNYGYTF.

This chain uses TRBV30 with TRBJ1-1; no definite D call. The length of the CDR3 is 13 residues. Germline lookup yields CDR1 GTSNPN and CDR2 SVGIG (reference sequence). Trimming removed 3 bases at V and 0 bases at J, with 8 bases between. CDR3 coding DNA: TGTGCCTGGAGGAGGACTGTGAACACTGAAGCTTTCTTT. Translating it yields CAWRRTVNTEAFF.